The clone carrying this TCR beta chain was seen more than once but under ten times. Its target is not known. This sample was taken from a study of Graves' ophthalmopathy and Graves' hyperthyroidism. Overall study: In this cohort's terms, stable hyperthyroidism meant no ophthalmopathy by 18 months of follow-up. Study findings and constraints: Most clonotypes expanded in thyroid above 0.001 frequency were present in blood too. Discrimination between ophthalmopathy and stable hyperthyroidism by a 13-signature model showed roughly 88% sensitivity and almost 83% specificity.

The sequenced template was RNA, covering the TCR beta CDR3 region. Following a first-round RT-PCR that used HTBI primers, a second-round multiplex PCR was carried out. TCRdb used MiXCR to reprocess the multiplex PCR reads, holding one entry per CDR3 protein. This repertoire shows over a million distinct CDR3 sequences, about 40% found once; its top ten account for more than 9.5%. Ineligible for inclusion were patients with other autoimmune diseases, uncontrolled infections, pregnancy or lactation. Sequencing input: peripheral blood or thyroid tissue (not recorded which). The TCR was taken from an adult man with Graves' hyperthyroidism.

The CDR3 DNA is TGTGCCAGCACCACCCGACAGGGCTACGAGCAGTACTTC. Its translation: CASTTRQGYEQYF. This chain links TRBV6-5 with TRBJ2-7; 7 positions agree with TRBD1. Germline loops: CDR1 MNHEY, CDR2 SVGAGI. This CDR3 has 13 amino acids. The trim removed 7 bases at V and 3 bases at J, leaving 6 bases unmatched.